The T cell receptor (beta chain) under discussion was sequenced for a study of blood T cell repertoires in COVID-19. In germline, CDR1 is SSHAT, CDR2 FNYEAQ (reference sequence). The CDR3 has 15 residues. Enrollment of patients from Seattle took place during active infection, with longitudinal follow-up. The sample holds a few counts of this clone. Only in-frame clones appear in the TCRdb table, and some are missing; sequencing was by immunoSEQ multiplex PCR. This table holds 330,000 or so clones, around nine tenths found once. This chain connects TRBV7-7 to TRBJ2-3; 12 bases match TRBD2. The material sequenced was peripheral blood. The origin of this receptor is a woman aged 55-70 years with COVID-19, enrolled during active disease. The CDR3 nucleotides are TGTGCTGGCAGACTAGCGGGGGACCCCACAGATACGCAGTATTTT. Translating it yields CAGRLAGDPTDTQYF.